The rows below give T cell receptor beta chains drawn from one sample of a study of OX40 agonist ivuxolimab in advanced cancers. TCRdb's table, derived via immunoSEQ multiplex PCR, lists solely in-frame clones and lacks some. The sample contains approximately 58,000 clones, roughly nine tenths of which appear only once. The source material was CD4+ or CD8+ T cells sorted from blood, sampled in a trial of the OX40 agonist ivuxolimab. These receptors originate from an adult with an advanced solid tumor such as melanoma, head and neck, liver or kidney cancer. CDR3s include the opening cysteine and the closing phenylalanine or tryptophan. Each record gives: D gene, J gene, V gene, clone size, CDR3 DNA, CDR3 protein. D genes are given only for firm matches. A row's size may be missing; if present it is once, few, many or a size class.

D gene: -
J gene: TRBJ1-3
V gene: TRBV7-9
clone size: -
CDR3 DNA: TGTGCCAGCATCCCGACGGTTGATGGAAACACCATATATTTT
CDR3 protein: CASIPTVDGNTIYF

D gene: TRBD2
J gene: TRBJ2-7
V gene: TRBV10-3
clone size: -
CDR3 DNA: TGTGCCATCAGTGGGACTAGCGGGAGCATTACCTACGAGCAGTACTTC
CDR3 protein: CAISGTSGSITYEQYF

D gene: TRBD1
J gene: TRBJ1-2
V gene: TRBV9
clone size: -
CDR3 DNA: TGTGCCAGCAGCGTAGACGCAGGGACAGGCGAGTCCTATGGCTACACCTTC
CDR3 protein: CASSVDAGTGESYGYTF

D gene: TRBD2
J gene: TRBJ2-3
V gene: TRBV11-1
clone size: few
CDR3 DNA: TGTGCCAGCAGCTTTACTAGCGGGAGGCCAGATACGCAGTATTTT
CDR3 protein: CASSFTSGRPDTQYF

D gene: -
J gene: TRBJ2-6
V gene: TRBV29-1
clone size: -
CDR3 DNA: TGCAGCGTTATTGTCTCTGGGGCCAACGTCCTGACTTTC
CDR3 protein: CSVIVSGANVLTF

D gene: TRBD2
J gene: TRBJ2-7
V gene: TRBV18
clone size: -
CDR3 DNA: TGTGCCAGCTCACCATGGGCTAGCGGGATCGTCGAGCAGTACTTC
CDR3 protein: CASSPWASGIVEQYF

D gene: -
J gene: TRBJ1-4
V gene: TRBV4-2
clone size: -
CDR3 DNA: TGTGCCAGCAGCCAAGGTATTTTGTGGGGAGACAGTGAAAAACTGTTTTTT
CDR3 protein: CASSQGILWGDSEKLFF

D gene: TRBD1
J gene: TRBJ2-1
V gene: TRBV25-1
clone size: -
CDR3 DNA: TGTGCCAGCAGACGACAGGGGGTCGGCAATGAGCAGTTCTTC
CDR3 protein: CASRRQGVGNEQFF

D gene: -
J gene: TRBJ2-7
V gene: TRBV2
clone size: -
CDR3 DNA: TGTGCCAGCACTTACTTGGCTACCAACTCCTACGAGCAGTACTTC
CDR3 protein: CASTYLATNSYEQYF

D gene: TRBD2
J gene: TRBJ2-2
V gene: TRBV4-3
clone size: -
CDR3 DNA: TGCGCCAGCAGCCAAGGGGGCGGGAGAGCCACCGGGGAGCTGTTTTTT
CDR3 protein: CASSQGGGRATGELFF

D gene: -
J gene: TRBJ2-3
V gene: TRBV7-9
clone size: -
CDR3 DNA: TGTGCCAGCAGCTTATTTCTCCAAGCCCGCTTGGGAGATACGCAGTATTTT
CDR3 protein: CASSLFLQARLGDTQYF

D gene: -
J gene: TRBJ2-5
V gene: TRBV19
clone size: -
CDR3 DNA: TGTGCCAGTAGTATAGATAAAGGACCTCAAGAGACCCAGTACTTC
CDR3 protein: CASSIDKGPQETQYF

D gene: -
J gene: TRBJ2-2
V gene: TRBV21-1
clone size: -
CDR3 DNA: TGTGCCAGCAGCAAAGGGGGGACAGGGGATGGCACCGGGGAGCTGTTTTTT
CDR3 protein: CASSKGGTGDGTGELFF

D gene: -
J gene: TRBJ2-3
V gene: TRBV7-2
clone size: -
CDR3 DNA: TGTGCCAGCAGCCAAACCCAACTAGCCCCCACAGATACGCAGTATTTT
CDR3 protein: CASSQTQLAPTDTQYF

D gene: TRBD2
J gene: TRBJ2-3
V gene: TRBV9
clone size: -
CDR3 DNA: TGTGCCAGCAGCACCCGGACTAGCGACACAGATACGCAGTATTTT
CDR3 protein: CASSTRTSDTDTQYF

D gene: TRBD2
J gene: TRBJ2-5
V gene: TRBV5-1
clone size: -
CDR3 DNA: TGCGCCAGCAGCTTAGCGGGAGTTTGGGAGACCCAGTACTTC
CDR3 protein: CASSLAGVWETQYF

D gene: -
J gene: TRBJ2-7
V gene: TRBV21-1
clone size: -
CDR3 DNA: TGTGCCAGCAGCCTTGAGGGGACCCTCTTCTCCTACGAGCAGTACTTC
CDR3 protein: CASSLEGTLFSYEQYF

D gene: -
J gene: TRBJ2-6
V gene: TRBV5-1
clone size: -
CDR3 DNA: TGCGCCAGCAGCGTAATTCCTGGGGCCAACGTCCTGACTTTC
CDR3 protein: CASSVIPGANVLTF